The rows below give T cell receptor beta chains drawn from one sample of a study of cytomegalovirus exposure and HLA in healthy donors. Measured with immunoSEQ multiplex PCR; TCRdb has only the in-frame clones, and not every one. Among 150,000 to 200,000 clones listed, roughly 80% were seen once. The specimen was PBMCs. These receptors were collected from a male donor in good health and CMV-seronegative. Both conserved end residues are part of each CDR3.

j_call v_call cdr3_aa
TRBJ1-2 TRBV2 CASSETGDRVQFGYTF
TRBJ2-7 TRBV5-5 CASSLDRRALSPVYEQYF
TRBJ2-6 TRBV5-1 CASSLGQSGANVLTF
TRBJ1-1 TRBV7-9 CSSSRGEAMNTEAFF
TRBJ2-3 TRBV15 CATSRDRPRLAGERVDTQYF
TRBJ2-1 TRBV4-1 CASTRGGGYNEQFF
TRBJ2-1 TRBV28 CASSLIGAGGVNEQFF
TRBJ1-6 TRBV19 CASTKGEKGSPLHF
TRBJ1-1 TRBV7-3 CASSLGESGTEAFF
- TRBV19 CASSIGYEQYF
TRBJ2-7 TRBV27 CASSSRYEQYF
TRBJ1-5 TRBV19 CASSIPPTGQGSNQPQHF
TRBJ2-1 TRBV9 CASSVATGLAGGEQFF
TRBJ2-1 TRBV7-2 CASSLAASGYNEQFF
TRBJ1-2 TRBV2 CASSGTVYGYTF
TRBJ2-7 TRBV6-1 CASSVETGGAYEQYF
TRBJ1-5 TRBV18 CASSPGGASQPQHF
TRBJ2-1 TRBV27 CASSFRDRVNEQFF
TRBJ2-2 TRBV29-1 CSVETGAINTGELFF
TRBJ1-4 TRBV30 CAWSGTAVGEKLFF
TRBJ1-5 TRBV9 CASSGTGYNQPQHF
TRBJ2-1 TRBV9 CASSVGLAGGISYNEQFF
TRBJ2-2 TRBV5-4 CASTPLGGPNTGELFF
TRBJ1-4 TRBV9 CASSSSLGAGGSEKLFF
TRBJ1-1 TRBV28 CASRGQAGGDTEAFF
TRBJ1-1 TRBV5-1 CASSSFTLNTEAFF
TRBJ1-2 TRBV29-1 CSVRAQGDYGYTF
TRBJ2-5 TRBV4-2 CASSAILTSKGQETQYF
TRBJ2-7 TRBV2 CASSEQASYEQYF